This paragraph covers one TCR beta chain sequence. Its antigen is undetermined. These data belong to a study of PD-1 blockade in classical Hodgkin lymphoma. Study in general: Intravenous delivery of nivolumab at 3 mg/kg to patients occurred every 2 weeks.

Generated by immunoSEQ multiplex PCR, the TCRdb table keeps only in-frame clones and is missing some. The sample records about 62,000 clones, about 87% being singletons. Each patient's relapse followed autologous stem cell transplantation, and brentuximab vedotin exposure varied. J lost 9 bases, V lost 0 bases, and 8 bases had no gene match. In germline, CDR1 is SEHNR, CDR2 FQNEAQ (reference sequence). This CDR3 region has 17 residues. Study-wide points: Similar baseline diversity was found in complete responders and newly diagnosed patients. Reports indicated that newly diagnosed patients had lower baseline TCR diversity than healthy donors did. Exclusion applied to patients who initiated nivolumab less than 1 year following ASCT.

Specimen: peripheral blood mononuclear cells (PBMCs), collected at baseline. The chain joins TRBV7-9 to TRBJ1-6; 10 bases are a match to TRBD1. The TCR comes from a human donor with classical Hodgkin lymphoma. In DNA form, the CDR3 reads TGTGCCAGCAGCTTAGCGGGGGAATGGGACAGGGGTTCACCCCTCCACTTT. Translating gives CASSLAGEWDRGSPLHF.